The following is a T cell receptor (beta chain) sequence with its context. The data belong to a study of control samples from healthy donors and cancer patients. The repertoire was sequenced with immunoSEQ multiplex PCR; TCRdb's copy has only in-frame clones and lacks some. The data show roughly 100,000 clones, 92% seen once. This TCR was recovered from a woman aged 18-30 years in good health. The sequencing input was blood.

CDR3 protein: CASSQEQGLSRGYEQYF. CDR3 DNA: TGTGCCAGCAGCCAGGAGCAGGGATTATCTAGGGGTTACGAGCAGTACTTC. V is TRBV4-2 and J is TRBJ2-7; a weak D match, TRBD1 (5 bases). The CDR3 covers 17 residues. The ends were cut back, 3 bases at V and 4 bases at J, with 22 bases in the middle. The germline gives CDR1 LGHNA, CDR2 YNFKEQ.